This T cell receptor (beta chain) was sequenced for a study of shared clonotypes between healthy human individuals. 200 to 250 ng DNA, approximately 30,000 T cell genomes, went into each sorted-subset replicate PCR. Method: immunoSEQ multiplex PCR; TCRdb's copy keeps in-frame clones and lacks some. The sample holds roughly 2.4 million clones; 90% to 96% are singletons and the top ten take over 0.1%. Germline V gene lookup returns CDR1 MRHNA and CDR2 SNTAGT. This CDR3 is 15 amino acids long. The V end lost 5 bases, the J end lost 0 bases, and 11 bases lay between the germline ends. The study drew its donors from healthy HIV-negative adults without recent acute infections or vaccinations.

The sequence was obtained from a man younger than 35 in good health. The genes are TRBV6-4 and TRBJ1-3, with D perhaps matching TRBD1 (6 bases). Sequencing was carried out using naive CD4+ T cells sorted from blood. Subset noted: CD45RA+ positively selected. The CDR3 reads CASSPGHNSGNTIYF. The CDR3 DNA follows: TGTGCCAGCAGTCCGGGACATAACTCTGGAAACACCATATATTTT.